Reported below is one T cell receptor beta chain. This sample is drawn from a study of T cell changes during pregnancy in multiple sclerosis. Profiled with immunoSEQ multiplex PCR; TCRdb holds only in-frame clones, not every one. The sample carries approximately 68,000 clones, 90% to 95% recorded once. The V gene end was trimmed by 8 bases and the J gene end by 2 bases; junction bases not matched to a gene: 7. CDR1 and CDR2 from the germline V gene are GTSNPN and SVGIG (reference sequence). The length of the CDR3 is 13 residues. Sequences were derived from peripheral blood, sampled in the second trimester of pregnancy. The chain recombines TRBV30 with TRBJ2-3; 7 nucleotides match TRBD1. The TCR sequence derives from a female donor with multiple sclerosis, enrolled in a pregnancy study. The CDR3 reads CAVTGSLTDTQYF. The DNA for the CDR3 is TGTGCCGTGACAGGGTCTCTCACAGATACGCAGTATTTT. Variable domain in full (rest from reference TRBV30 and TRBJ2-3): SQTIHQWPATLVQPVGSPLSLECTVEGTSNPNLYWYRQAAGRGLQLLFYSVGIGQISSEVPQNLSASRPQDRQFILSSKKLLLSDSGFYLCAVTGSLTDTQYFGPGTRLTVL.